These 27 T cell receptor beta chains originate from one sample sequenced in a study of Graves' ophthalmopathy and Graves' hyperthyroidism. The authors amplified TCR beta CDR3 regions from RNA transcripts. Investigators did first-round RT-PCR with HTBI primers, then second-round multiplex PCR. MiXCR was run by TCRdb on the multiplex PCR reads, yielding one entry per CDR3 protein. The table lists around 40,000 distinct CDR3 sequences, 52% of them singletons. Sequencing was carried out using peripheral blood. Receptors originate from an adult man with Graves' ophthalmopathy.

This chain connects TRBV5-1 to TRBJ2-6, with D perhaps TRBD1 (6 bases). V lost 0 bases to trimming and J lost 0 bases, with 7 bases between them. This CDR3 is built from 16 residues. The germline V gene encodes CDR1 SGHRS and CDR2 YFSETQ. CDR3 sequence reads: CASSLEGGSGANVLTF. CDR3 DNA: TGCGCCAGCAGCTTGGAAGGGGGCTCTGGGGCCAACGTCCTGACTTTC. The whole variable domain, remainder taken from reference TRBV5-1 and TRBJ2-6, is KAGVTQTPRYLIKTRGQQVTLSCSPISGHRSVSWYQQTPGQGLQFLFEYFSETQRNKGNFPGRFSGRQFSNSRSEMNVSTLELGDSALYLCASSLEGGSGANVLTFGAGSRLTVL.

The chain joins TRBV29-1 to TRBJ2-7; the match to TRBD1 covers 10 bases. This CDR3 region has 14 residues. Germline V CDR1 and CDR2: SQVTM, ANQGSEA. The J segment lost 2 bases and the V segment lost 7 bases, leaving 8 bases of the junction unmatched. The CDR3 bases are TGCAGCGCCAGGGACAGGGGAGGGACCTACGAGCAGTACTTC. Its translation: CSARDRGGTYEQYF.

This clonotype occurred a few times. The chain combines TRBV2 with TRBJ1-1; the D gene is possibly TRBD1 (6 bases). The CDR3 contains 15 residues. The germline V gene has CDR1 SNHLY and CDR2 FYNNEI. V gave up 4 bases and J gave up 0 bases, with 12 bases separating them. The CDR3 DNA is TGTGCCAGCAGTGTCGGCAGGGGAGTGAACACTGAAGCTTTCTTT. As protein: CASSVGRGVNTEAFF.

The chain is built from TRBV2 and TRBJ1-2; unclear D gene. CDR3 size: 14 residues. V was pared by 6 bases and J by 7 bases, with 18 bases between. The germline V gene has CDR1 SNHLY and CDR2 FYNNEI. CDR3 residues: CASSFGRVKGGYTF. In DNA, the CDR3 is TGTGCCAGCAGCTTCGGACGGGTCAAAGGTGGCTACACCTTC.

This clonotype was found many times. This chain connects TRBV11-2 to TRBJ2-3; 8 nucleotides agree with TRBD1. CDR3 size: 15 residues. The ends lost 5 bases at V and 2 bases at J; junction bases unmatched: 6. Germline assignment: CDR1 SGHAT and CDR2 FQNNGV. DNA of the CDR3: TGTGCCAGCAGCCAACAGGGGGTAAACACAGATACGCAGTATTTT. Encoded protein: CASSQQGVNTDTQYF.

The genes are TRBV5-1 and TRBJ2-1; 12 bases are shared with TRBD2. CDR1 SGHRS and CDR2 YFSETQ come from the germline V gene. This CDR3 is 16 amino acids long. V shed 5 bases, J shed 10 bases, and the junction held 13 bases outside the gene matches. CDR3 residues: CASRGTSGRRTGEQFF. The CDR3 nucleotides are TGCGCCAGCAGGGGCACTAGCGGGAGGCGCACCGGGGAGCAGTTCTTC.

This clonotype is medium-sized by share. The V and J genes are TRBV7-9 and TRBJ1-5; unclear D gene. V dropped 1 base and J dropped 9 bases, with 7 bases sitting between them. The length of the CDR3 is 12 residues. The germline V gene has CDR1 SEHNR and CDR2 FQNEAQ (reference sequence). CDR3 protein: CASSLGGGPQHF. The CDR3 nucleotides are TGTGCCAGCAGCTTAGGCGGTGGGCCCCAGCATTTT.

This clonotype is medium-sized (0.01 to 0.1%) within its sample. The chain couples TRBV10-3 to TRBJ2-7; the D call may be TRBD1 or TRBD2 (5 bases each). This CDR3 contains 12 residues. The germline V and J ends were trimmed by 2 bases and 5 bases, with 7 bases remaining between them. Germline CDR1 reads ENHRY; CDR2 reads SYGVKD. CDR3 sequence: CAISEMGDEQYV. The DNA of the CDR3 is TGTGCCATCAGTGAGATGGGGGACGAGCAGTACGTC.

On this clonotype itself: This may come from a read error, since a much larger clone is one base off. This CDR3 is CASRPGLEKGPFGYNEQFF. The CDR3 DNA reads as TGTGCCAGCAGGCCGGGATTAGAGAAGGGACCTTTTGGCTACAATGAGCAGTTCTTC. The chain couples TRBV12-3 or TRBV12-4 to TRBJ2-1, with D possibly being TRBD1 or TRBD2 (5 bases each). The CDR3 totals 19 residues. Trimming left V 6 bases short and J 3 bases short, with 27 bases between.

This clonotype was picked up many times. V is TRBV6-2 or TRBV6-3 and J is TRBJ1-2; no firm D call. This CDR3 is 15 amino acids long. The germline gives CDR1 MNHEY, CDR2 SVGEGT. Trimming left V 0 bases short and J 4 bases short, with 12 bases between. This CDR3 reads CASSYSVAPAYGYTF. CDR3 coding DNA: TGTGCCAGCAGTTACTCGGTGGCGCCGGCCTATGGCTACACCTTC.

This clonotype was detected many times. The chain uses TRBV7-9 and TRBJ2-5; the D gene is possibly TRBD1 (7 bases). Germline V CDR1 and CDR2: SEHNR, FQNEAQ (reference sequence). The V and J ends lost 7 bases and 1 base respectively, with 22 bases between them. CDR3 size: 17 residues. CDR3: CASTPGGKITLQETQYF. CDR3 nucleotide sequence: TGTGCCAGCACCCCAGGGGGGAAAATAACCCTCCAAGAGACCCAGTACTTC.

This clonotype was observed at least ten times. A much larger clone differs by one base, so this may be a read error. The chain employs TRBV9 and TRBJ2-3, with D possibly TRBD1 on 5 matching bases. Trimming cost V 0 bases and J 8 bases, with 13 bases left between them. CDR1 is SGDLS and CDR2 is YYNGEE in the germline V gene. The CDR3 totals 14 residues. The CDR3 protein is CASSVGGKGRTQYF. CDR3 in DNA: TGTGCCAGCAGCGTAGGGGGCAAGGGCCGTACGCAGTATTTT.

Concerning this clonotype: No conserved phenylalanine or tryptophan ends this CDR3, so it is likely a read error. The DNA is left out, because the CDR3 cannot be placed on it with certainty; the CDR3 is given as TCRdb lists it. The rearrangement uses TRBV11-2 and TRBJ2-5; the table's D call of TRBD1 was not tested on the DNA. Germline V gene data show CDR1 as SGHAT and CDR2 as FQNNGV. With termini counted, the CDR3 has 8 amino acids. This CDR3 reads CASSLTGQ.

The V call is TRBV6-1, the J call TRBJ1-5; D not certain. In germline, CDR1 is MNHNS, CDR2 SASEGT. The CDR3 loop spans 14 amino acids. V lost 1 base and J lost 10, with 14 bases in between. CDR3 residues: CASSEGAGNEPQHF. The CDR3 nucleotides are TGTGCCAGCAGTGAAGGTGCCGGGAACGAACCCCAGCATTTT.

This clonotype was counted at least ten times. This chain uses TRBV14 with TRBJ2-1; D is ambiguous. CDR1 and CDR2 from the germline V gene are SGHDN and FVKESK. Trimming removed 0 bases from V and 4 bases from J, with 10 bases in between. The CDR3 consists of 15 residues. As DNA, the CDR3 is TGTGCCAGCAGCCAAGAGGGATTAGGGTACAATGAGCAGTTCTTC. This codes for CASSQEGLGYNEQFF.

This clonotype appeared many times. The chain joins TRBV18 to TRBJ2-1; D remains ambiguous. CDR1 is KGHSH and CDR2 is LQKENI in the germline V gene. The V end lost 7 bases, the J end lost 5 bases, and 9 bases lay between the germline ends. This CDR3 has 12 amino acids. The CDR3 bases are TGTGCCAGCTGCCTCAGTGACAATGAGCAGTTCTTC. Amino acid sequence: CASCLSDNEQFF.

CDR3 coding DNA: TGTGCCATCAGTGAGTCCAGGGAAGCGGCGGGGCCGGGGAGCTCCTACGAGCAGTACTTC. It yields the protein CAISESREAAGPGSSYEQYF. This chain links TRBV10-3 with TRBJ2-7; tentatively, D is TRBD2 (6 bases). V was cut by 0 bases and J by 0 bases, with 24 bases left in between. The CDR3 contains 20 residues. The germline gives CDR1 ENHRY, CDR2 SYGVKD.

Many counts were recorded for this clonotype. The gene calls are TRBV6-2 or TRBV6-3 and TRBJ1-4; no definite D call. The germline CDR1 and CDR2 sequences are MNHEY and SVGEGT. V lost 9 bases and J 1 base, leaving 9 bases between the germline ends. This CDR3 region has 13 residues. CDR3 sequence (DNA): TGTGCCAGGTCGGGGAGAACTAATGAAAAACTGTTTTTT. Translated: CARSGRTNEKLFF.

The J gene is TRBJ1-3, the V gene TRBV2, with 7 nucleotides matching TRBD1. The V segment lost 6 bases and the J segment 2 bases; nucleotides outside the gene matches: 4. The germline gives CDR1 SNHLY, CDR2 FYNNEI. The CDR3 is made up of 14 amino acids. CDR3 DNA: TGTGCCAGCAGCCTTGACAGGGCTGGAAACACCATATATTTT. The encoded protein is CASSLDRAGNTIYF.

This clonotype was counted ten times or more. The chain is built from TRBV12-3 or TRBV12-4 and TRBJ1-2; 8 nucleotides agree with TRBD1. The trim removed 4 bases at V and 4 bases at J, leaving 11 bases unmatched. CDR3 size: 16 residues. The CDR3 DNA reads as TGTGCCAGCAGTTCGTCAGGGGGCGCCTTGGGCTATGGCTACACCTTC. Amino acid sequence: CASSSSGGALGYGYTF.

This clonotype showed up just a few times. CDR3 residues: CASSLGGRLNTEAFF. The CDR3 DNA follows: TGTGCCAGCAGCTTAGGAGGCCGATTGAACACTGAAGCTTTCTTT. The V and J genes are TRBV7-2 and TRBJ1-1; D gene unclear. CDR3 length equals 15 residues. The germline V and J ends were trimmed by 1 base and 0 bases, with 9 bases remaining between them. CDR1 SGHTA and CDR2 FQGNSA come from the germline V gene. The full variable domain, with the rest looked up from reference TRBV7-2 and TRBJ1-1, is GAGVSQSPSNKVTEKGKDVELRCDPISGHTALYWYRQSLGQGLEFLIYFQGNSAPDKSGLPSDRFSAERTGGSVSTLTIQRTQQEDSAVYLCASSLGGRLNTEAFFGQGTRLTVV.

This clonotype was counted once. Since a much larger clone is just one base distant, this may be a read error. This chain joins TRBV7-9 and TRBJ2-1; possibly TRBD1 for D (5 bases). Trimming left V 5 bases short and J 8 bases short, with 16 bases between. The CDR3 covers 14 residues. Germline lookup yields CDR1 SEHNR and CDR2 FQNEAQ (reference sequence). CDR3 region: CASSQVTDDYEQFF. The CDR3, as DNA: TGTGCCAGCAGCCAAGTGACAGATGACTATGAGCAGTTCTTC. Based on the CDR3 plus reference TRBV7-9 and TRBJ2-1, the full variable domain is DTGVSQNPRHKITKRGQNVTFRCDPISEHNRLYWYRQTLGQGPEFLTYFQNEAQLEKSRLLSDRFSAERPKGSFSTLEIQRTEQGDSAMYLCASSQVTDDYEQFFGPGTRLTVL.

The CDR3 DNA sequence: TGCGCCAGCAGCGGGGGTCGCAACGAGCAGTTCTTC. It yields the protein CASSGGRNEQFF. The chain combines TRBV5-1 with TRBJ2-1; tentatively, D is TRBD1 or TRBD2 (5 bases each). Trimming pared 4 bases from V and 10 bases from J, leaving 12 bases between. Germline V gives CDR1 SGHRS, CDR2 YFSETQ. This CDR3 has 12 amino acids.

The gene calls are TRBV24-1 and TRBJ2-7; TRBD2 agrees at 11 bases. CDR3 size: 16 residues. Looked up from germline, CDR1 is KGHDR and CDR2 is SFDVKD. The J segment lost 5 bases and the V segment lost 3 bases, leaving 8 bases of the junction unmatched. CDR3 sequence reads: CATSDLGTSGSDEQYF. The CDR3 DNA follows: TGTGCCACCAGTGATCTAGGGACTAGCGGAAGTGACGAGCAGTACTTC.

This clonotype was picked up many times. The rearrangement uses TRBV6-5 and TRBJ2-2, with D possibly TRBD1 on 6 matching bases. The germline gives CDR1 MNHEY, CDR2 SVGAGI. V lost 4 bases, J lost 4 bases, and 16 bases lay in between. The CDR3 sequence is 16 residues long. The CDR3 region has the DNA TGTGCCAGCAGTTCATACAGGGTCATTGGCACCGGGGAGCTGTTTTTT. The encoded protein is CASSSYRVIGTGELFF.

This chain's CDR3 is CSARSPTVRSTDTQYF. The DNA for the CDR3 is TGCAGTGCTAGATCCCCCACTGTAAGGAGCACAGATACGCAGTATTTT. The J gene is TRBJ2-3, the V gene TRBV20-1, with D unclear. CDR1 and CDR2 from the germline V gene are DFQATT and SNEGSKA (reference sequence). The CDR3 covers 16 residues. Trimming pared 2 bases from V and 0 bases from J, leaving 15 bases between.

The chain uses TRBV10-3 and TRBJ2-5; 9 positions agree with TRBD1. The DNA end favors TRBJ2-7, so the J call may be wrong. Looked up from germline, CDR1 is ENHRY and CDR2 is SYGVKD. The CDR3 totals 15 residues. In DNA, the CDR3 is TGTGCCATCAGTGCTTCCGGGACAGGGACCTACGAGCAGTACTTC. Its translation is CAISASGTGTYEQYF.